This TCR beta chain is drawn from a study of control samples from healthy donors and cancer patients (dated by TCRdb to about 2020). Library preparation was by the immunoSEQ multiplex PCR assay. TCRdb provides this immuneACCESS table in a form limited to in-frame rearrangements. Some clones are lacking; in checked studies, under half of them reflect an unresolved V gene, and why the rest are absent is not known. The sample data list some 130,000 clones, and about 93% of these were observed just once. Of the sample, 1.5% to 2% is held by the ten largest clones. CDR1 and CDR2, looked up from the germline V gene, are MNHEY and SVGEGT. The CDR3 covers 12 residues, taking in both the cysteine and the phenylalanine. CDR3 DNA only is kept here, 36 bases in frame from base 1. V sheds 5 bases and J sheds 1 base, leaving 6 bases between their ends. Worth noting for this clone: Its antigen target is currently unknown. No base qualities exist here, and no much larger clone lies one base off it.

The sequenced sample consisted of PBMCs. The chain links TRBV6-2 or TRBV6-3 with TRBJ2-7; no D gene is confidently identified. The receptor's source is a man aged 50 or older with head and neck cancer. In nucleotide form, the sequence is TGTGCCAGCAGTGACTGGTCCTACGAGCAGTACTTC. The translation is CASSDWSYEQYF.